A single sample gave rise to the 27 T cell receptor beta chains below, sequenced in a study of T-cell reconstitution after alpha-beta-depleted transplantation in children. It was with unique molecular identifiers that the TCRbeta library was prepared. One entry per CDR3 protein, called by TCRdb with MiXCR from the PCR reads. The sample lists 250,000 to 350,000 distinct CDR3 sequences, about a tenth occurring once. Sequencing used PBMCs from the stem cell graft donor, obtained from the stem cell graft. The receptors were gathered from a human donor who donated a stem cell graft to a child with SCID.

The genes are TRBV6-5 and TRBJ2-1; 8 bases fit TRBD2. J lost 4 bases, V lost 0 bases, and 5 bases had no gene match. The CDR3 runs 16 residues. Germline CDR1 is MNHEY and CDR2 is SVGAGI. CDR3 nucleotides: TGTGCCAGCAGTTACTCTCTCCAGCGGGGGTACAATGAGCAGTTCTTC. Residues: CASSYSLQRGYNEQFF.

This chain connects TRBV2 to TRBJ2-1, with D perhaps TRBD2 (5 bases). Looked up from germline, CDR1 is SNHLY and CDR2 is FYNNEI. Trimming removed 4 bases at V and 6 bases at J, with 7 bases between. The CDR3 is made up of 12 amino acids. CDR3 nucleotides: TGTGCCAGCAGTGCCGGGATCAATGAGCAGTTCTTC. Its protein is CASSAGINEQFF.

In this sample, this clonotype turned up many times. The gene calls are TRBV14 and TRBJ2-3; D ambiguous. The CDR3 length is 16 residues. Germline assignment: CDR1 SGHDN and CDR2 FVKESK. Between the trimmed V and J ends, which lost 0 bases and 2 bases, there was a span of 12 bases. The CDR3 is CASSQDMVPPTDTQYF. The CDR3 nucleotides read TGTGCCAGCAGCCAAGATATGGTTCCCCCCACAGATACGCAGTATTTT.

The chain is built from TRBV27 and TRBJ2-2; 7 positions agree with TRBD1. V lost 2 bases, J lost 2 bases, and 5 bases stayed unmatched. The CDR3 extends over 16 amino acids. Germline CDR1 is MNHEY and CDR2 is SMNVEV (reference sequence). The CDR3, as DNA: TGTGCCAGCAGTTTAAAAGGGGGCGCAAACACCGGGGAGCTGTTTTTT. Protein sequence: CASSLKGGANTGELFF.

The V call is TRBV5-1, the J call TRBJ1-1, with D tentatively TRBD1 (5 bases). This CDR3 contains 15 residues. Germline V CDR1 and CDR2: SGHRS, YFSETQ. Trimming removed 1 base from V and 3 bases from J, with 13 bases in between. Here the CDR3 reads CASSLLGVGDTEAFF. The CDR3, as DNA: TGCGCCAGCAGCTTGTTGGGGGTAGGGGACACTGAAGCTTTCTTT. Combining the CDR3 with reference TRBV5-1 and TRBJ1-1 gives the whole variable domain KAGVTQTPRYLIKTRGQQVTLSCSPISGHRSVSWYQQTPGQGLQFLFEYFSETQRNKGNFPGRFSGRQFSNSRSEMNVSTLELGDSALYLCASSLLGVGDTEAFFGQGTRLTVV.

This clonotype was counted at least ten times. The V call is TRBV2, the J call TRBJ2-6; D ambiguous. Per the germline V gene, CDR1 is SNHLY and CDR2 is FYNNEI. V lost 7 bases and J 2 bases, leaving 15 bases between the germline ends. The length of the CDR3 is 16 residues. The CDR3 here is CASMTSRGTGANVLTF. The CDR3 DNA sequence: TGTGCCAGCATGACCAGTAGAGGAACTGGGGCCAACGTCCTGACTTTC. The full variable domain, rest sourced from reference TRBV2 and TRBJ2-6, is EPEVTQTPSHQVTQMGQEVILRCVPISNHLYFYWYRQILGQKVEFLVSFYNNEISEKSEIFDDQFSVERPDGSNFTLKIRSTKLEDSAMYFCASMTSRGTGANVLTFGAGSRLTVL.

This sequence joins TRBV6-1 and TRBJ2-7; unclear D gene. The CDR3 is 13 amino acids. Trimming cost V 8 bases and J 1 base, with 12 bases left between them. The germline gives CDR1 MNHNS, CDR2 SASEGT. CDR3 sequence: CASANRASYEQYF. As DNA, the CDR3 is TGTGCCAGCGCAAACCGGGCATCCTACGAGCAGTACTTC.

This clonotype was counted a few times. The V call is TRBV11-2, the J call TRBJ1-4, with D possibly matching TRBD1 (6 bases). This CDR3 comprises 18 residues. The germline V and J ends were trimmed by 0 bases and 5 bases, with 19 bases remaining between them. Germline-derived CDR1 and CDR2 are SGHAT and FQNNGV. CDR3 region: CASSLDLVGTGPNEKLFF. The CDR3 DNA sequence: TGTGCCAGCAGCTTAGATCTGGTTGGAACAGGGCCGAATGAAAAACTGTTTTTT.

This clonotype was picked up a small number of times. The V and J genes are TRBV12-3 or TRBV12-4 and TRBJ1-5; D is undetermined. With 3 bases removed from V and 9 bases from J, the gap between germline ends came to 12 bases. This CDR3 region has 13 residues. The CDR3 protein is CASSFYPELPQHF. CDR3 coding DNA: TGTGCCAGCAGTTTCTATCCCGAGTTGCCCCAGCATTTT.

The sample holds a few counts of this clonotype. This rearrangement joins TRBV12-3 or TRBV12-4 to TRBJ1-2, with no clear D. Trimming left V 6 bases short and J 0 bases short, with 11 bases between. This CDR3 spans 14 amino acids. This CDR3 reads CASRGGEANYGYTF. CDR3 coding DNA: TGTGCCAGCAGGGGAGGAGAGGCTAACTATGGCTACACCTTC.

This clonotype showed up just a few times. This sequence joins TRBV6-1 and TRBJ2-7; 7 bases line up with TRBD1. CDR3 length: 15 residues. V trimming: 5 bases; J trimming: 0 bases; junction bases outside the gene matches: 7. The germline V gene has CDR1 MNHNS and CDR2 SASEGT. DNA of the CDR3: TGTGCCAGCAGTACCACACAGGGGATCTCCTACGAGCAGTACTTC. Its translation: CASSTTQGISYEQYF.

CDR3 sequence reads: CASNLGGDNQPQHF. The CDR3 coding sequence is TGCGCCAGCAACCTAGGGGGCGACAATCAGCCCCAGCATTTT. The genes are TRBV5-1 and TRBJ1-5, with 7 bases matching TRBD1. The trim removed 6 bases at V and 3 bases at J, leaving 6 bases unmatched. CDR1 is SGHRS, CDR2 YFSETQ, per germline. This CDR3 region has 14 residues.

This clonotype was detected a few times. V gene TRBV5-1 combines with J gene TRBJ1-3, with a weak D call TRBD1 (5 bases). Germline lookup yields CDR1 SGHRS and CDR2 YFSETQ. V lost 0 bases, J lost 5 bases, and 12 bases lay in between. CDR3 length equals 15 residues. The CDR3 nucleotides read TGCGCCAGCAGCTTGGCTGCGCAGGGTCGAAACACCATATATTTT. It specifies CASSLAAQGRNTIYF. Full variable domain (rest looked up from reference TRBV5-1 and TRBJ1-3): KAGVTQTPRYLIKTRGQQVTLSCSPISGHRSVSWYQQTPGQGLQFLFEYFSETQRNKGNFPGRFSGRQFSNSRSEMNVSTLELGDSALYLCASSLAAQGRNTIYFGEGSWLTVV.

J is TRBJ2-4 and V is TRBV19; 8 bases align to TRBD1. Looked up from germline, CDR1 is LNHDA and CDR2 is SQIVND (reference sequence). V trimming: 5 bases; J trimming: 3 bases; junction bases outside the gene matches: 9. There are 16 residues in the CDR3. CDR3 bases: TGTGCCAGTAGTTCTGCAGGGGGCTTGGGCAAAAACATTCAGTACTTC. Translating gives CASSSAGGLGKNIQYF.

This chain uses TRBV12-3 or TRBV12-4 with TRBJ2-1; D perhaps matches TRBD2 (7 bases). V lost 3 bases and J lost 0, with 15 bases in between. This CDR3 has 17 residues. CDR3 protein: CASSLRGLQSSYNEQFF. For the CDR3, the DNA is TGTGCCAGCAGTTTGCGGGGGCTACAGAGCTCCTACAATGAGCAGTTCTTC.

The chain recombines TRBV2 with TRBJ2-1; no definite D call. Germline CDR1 reads SNHLY; CDR2 reads FYNNEI. The CDR3 loop spans 10 amino acids. Trimming shortened V by 7 bases and J by 7 bases, and 5 bases separated the two germline ends. CDR3 DNA: TGTGCCAGCAAGGGAAATGAGCAGTTCTTC. It specifies CASKGNEQFF.

The V gene is TRBV12-3 or TRBV12-4, the J gene TRBJ1-2, with D possibly TRBD1 on 6 matching bases. CDR3 length equals 17 residues. The ends were cut back, 7 bases at V and 0 bases at J, with 21 bases in the middle. The CDR3 here is CASNNRPTTGPNYGYTF. The CDR3 DNA reads as TGTGCCAGCAACAACCGCCCGACGACAGGCCCTAACTATGGCTACACCTTC.

In this sample, this clonotype turned up many times. The chain joins TRBV5-6 to TRBJ2-1, with TRBD1 matching 8 bases. The CDR3 extends over 15 amino acids. Germline values: CDR1 SGHDT, CDR2 YYEEEE. V gave up 2 bases and J gave up 5 bases; unmatched junction bases: 6. The CDR3 DNA follows: TGTGCCAGCAGCTTTATGGGGACAGGACACAATGAGCAGTTCTTC. Its protein is CASSFMGTGHNEQFF.

This clonotype was observed many times. This chain uses TRBV4-1 with TRBJ2-4; 8 bases are a match to TRBD1. The ends lost 3 bases at V and 6 bases at J; junction bases unmatched: 7. The CDR3 runs to 15 residues. CDR1 is MGHRA and CDR2 is YSYEKL in the germline V gene. The CDR3 DNA follows: TGCGCCAGCAGCCAGTATGGAACAGGGGGAAACATTCAGTACTTC. Protein: CASSQYGTGGNIQYF.

In this sample, this clonotype turned up many times. V is TRBV6-5 and J is TRBJ1-1; D call uncertain. The germline V and J ends were trimmed by 2 bases and 5 bases, with 12 bases remaining between them. Germline CDR1 reads MNHEY; CDR2 reads SVGAGI. The CDR3 consists of 14 residues. CDR3 protein: CASSYASPGTEAFF. The CDR3 DNA sequence: TGTGCCAGCAGTTACGCAAGTCCGGGTACTGAAGCTTTCTTT.

This clonotype has more than one count but fewer than ten. The gene calls are TRBV5-1 and TRBJ2-7; 9 nucleotides align to TRBD1. Looked up from germline, CDR1 is SGHRS and CDR2 is YFSETQ. V was clipped by 1 base and J by 13 bases; unmatched bases: 6. The CDR3 runs 12 residues. The CDR3 DNA reads as TGCGCCAGCAGCTTGCCCCCGGGACAGGGATACTTC. Translated: CASSLPPGQGYF.

J is TRBJ2-2 and V is TRBV10-2; 10 nucleotides align to TRBD2. Germline V gene data show CDR1 as WSHSY and CDR2 as SAAADI. The junction had 14 bases not matched to a gene; V was cut back by 4 bases and J by 6 bases. The CDR3 totals 18 residues. CDR3 loop: CASSGLPSGGPGAGELFF. The CDR3 coding sequence is TGCGCCAGCAGTGGGTTACCTAGCGGGGGACCCGGGGCCGGGGAGCTGTTTTTT.

This clonotype came up many times. This chain connects TRBV10-3 to TRBJ2-5; D unresolved. This CDR3 is 14 amino acids long. Trimming left V 3 bases short and J 1 base short, with 9 bases between. In germline, CDR1 is ENHRY, CDR2 SYGVKD. CDR3 sequence reads: CAISEAGIQETQYF. The CDR3, as DNA: TGTGCCATCAGTGAAGCAGGAATCCAAGAGACCCAGTACTTC.

The chain links TRBV27 to TRBJ2-1; possible D gene TRBD2, 6 bases. V was trimmed by 3 bases and J by 4 bases, leaving 16 bases between them. CDR1 is MNHEY, CDR2 SMNVEV, per germline (reference sequence). The CDR3 spans 16 residues. Here the CDR3 reads CASSFLPGDRYNEQFF. The DNA of the CDR3 is TGTGCCAGCAGTTTCCTACCGGGGGATCGGTACAATGAGCAGTTCTTC.

The CDR3 DNA is TGTGCCAGCACGTACCGGGAAGAGGCTTTCTTT. Translated, it gives CASTYREEAFF. V and J are TRBV6-1 and TRBJ1-1; D is uncertain. Germline V gene sequence: CDR1 MNHNS, CDR2 SASEGT. The CDR3 runs 11 residues. V was shortened by 7 bases and J by 11 bases, with 14 bases between the two germline ends.

The CDR3 sequence is CSVEVFGNTEAFF. DNA of the CDR3: TGCAGCGTTGAGGTCTTCGGGAACACTGAAGCTTTCTTT. The J gene is TRBJ1-1, the V gene TRBV29-1; D is unclear. From germline, CDR1 is SQVTM and CDR2 ANQGSEA. V shed 3 bases and J shed 1 base, with 9 bases lying between them. The CDR3 is 13 residues long. Full variable domain (rest looked up from reference TRBV29-1 and TRBJ1-1): SAVISQKPSRDICQRGTSLTIQCQVDSQVTMMFWYRQQPGQSLTLIATANQGSEATYESGFVIDKFPISRPNLTFSTLTVSNMSPEDSSIYLCSVEVFGNTEAFFGQGTRLTVV.

This clonotype has just a few counts. V is TRBV7-9 and J is TRBJ2-7; 11 bases line up with TRBD1. The germline CDR1 and CDR2 sequences are SEHNR and FQNEAQ (reference sequence). CDR3 length equals 17 residues. The junction had 8 bases not matched to a gene; V was cut back by 1 base and J by 3 bases. The CDR3 loop reads CASSLETHGTGGYEQYF. The DNA for the CDR3 is TGTGCCAGCAGCTTAGAGACCCACGGGACAGGGGGCTACGAGCAGTACTTC.